Below, 14 T cell receptor beta chains from the same sample are listed, as sequenced in a study of T cells in Graves' hyperthyroidism and ophthalmopathy. Template material for amplifying TCR beta CDR3 regions consisted of RNA transcripts. A first-round RT-PCR of the TCR CDR3 used the HTBI primer set. TCRdb used MiXCR to reprocess the multiplex PCR reads, holding one entry per CDR3 protein. The repertoire consists of about 460,000 distinct CDR3 sequences, with 20% to 25% occurring once and the leading ten covering approximately 54%. Sequenced input: blood. These receptors all stem from a woman aged 70-85 years with Graves' ophthalmopathy.

The J gene is TRBJ1-3, the V gene TRBV9; no definite D call. The V gene's germline CDR1 is SGDLS and CDR2 YYNGEE. CDR3 length equals 13 residues. With 7 bases removed from V and 9 bases from J, the gap between germline ends came to 17 bases. The CDR3 is CASGDHSAGTIYF. CDR3 DNA: TGTGCCAGCGGGGATCATTCGGCCGGCACCATATATTTT.

The rearrangement uses TRBV30 and TRBJ2-7; unclear D gene. V was cut by 0 bases and J by 3 bases, with 6 bases left in between. CDR3 length: 12 residues. Germline V gene data show CDR1 as GTSNPN and CDR2 as SVGIG (reference sequence). The CDR3 loop reads CAWSVQFYEQYF. In DNA form, the CDR3 reads TGTGCCTGGAGTGTACAATTCTACGAGCAGTACTTC.

This clonotype was detected a few times. The chain recombines TRBV27 with TRBJ2-1, with a tentative D call TRBD2 (6 bases). The CDR3 has 18 amino acids. Germline V CDR1 and CDR2: MNHEY, SMNVEV (reference sequence). Trimming cost V 7 bases and J 1 base, with 23 bases left between them. The CDR3 DNA reads TGTGCCAGCAACCCCCGTGGGGGAGGTCTAGGGTCCTACAATGAGCAGTTCTTC. Its translation: CASNPRGGGLGSYNEQFF.

This clonotype was recorded a few times. V is TRBV19 and J is TRBJ2-2; D not resolved. The CDR3 extends over 14 amino acids. Trimming pared 6 bases from V and 6 bases from J, leaving 14 bases between. Looked up from germline, CDR1 is LNHDA and CDR2 is SQIVND (reference sequence). CDR3 bases: TGTGCCAGTAGCCTCCGGACGGTAGCCGGGGAGCTGTTTTTT. Translation: CASSLRTVAGELFF.

There are a few counts of this clonotype. This chain uses TRBV5-1 with TRBJ1-6; D may be TRBD1 (5 bases). Germline CDR1 SGHRS, CDR2 YFSETQ. The CDR3 runs 14 residues. V was cut by 4 bases and J by 8 bases, with 13 bases left in between. The CDR3 reads CASSPTEGHSPLHF. CDR3 coding DNA: TGCGCCAGCAGCCCGACAGAGGGCCATTCACCCCTCCACTTT. The variable domain in full, with the rest retrieved from reference TRBV5-1 and TRBJ1-6, is KAGVTQTPRYLIKTRGQQVTLSCSPISGHRSVSWYQQTPGQGLQFLFEYFSETQRNKGNFPGRFSGRQFSNSRSEMNVSTLELGDSALYLCASSPTEGHSPLHFGNGTRLTVT.

This clonotype was picked up a small number of times. The J gene is TRBJ1-2, the V gene TRBV29-1, with D uncertain. The germline V gene encodes CDR1 SQVTM and CDR2 ANQGSEA. Trimming left V 3 bases short and J 4 bases short, with 12 bases between. The CDR3 sequence is 13 residues long. The CDR3 spells CSVDKEEGYGYTF. For the CDR3, the DNA is TGCAGCGTTGATAAGGAAGAGGGCTATGGCTACACCTTC.

This clonotype was seen more than once but under ten times. This chain connects TRBV12-3 or TRBV12-4 to TRBJ1-3; D is unclear. The V gene lost 5 bases and the J gene lost 0 bases, with 17 bases spanning the gap. This CDR3 contains 17 residues. The CDR3 coding sequence is TGTGCCAGCAGTCTTCCGGGCCACCCGAGCTCTGGAAACACCATATATTTT. It encodes CASSLPGHPSSGNTIYF.

V is TRBV6-5 and J is TRBJ2-5; D ambiguous. Trimming took off 3 bases at V and 5 bases at J, with 13 bases between the two ends. The CDR3 totals 14 residues. The germline gives CDR1 MNHEY, CDR2 SVGAGI. This CDR3 reads CASSYSELGETQYF. Written as DNA, the CDR3 is TGTGCCAGCAGTTATTCCGAGTTGGGGGAGACCCAGTACTTC.

This clonotype was seen more than once but under ten times. V usage is TRBV5-1 and J usage is TRBJ2-2, with D possibly TRBD1 on 5 matching bases. The CDR3 contains 15 residues. V was cut by 4 bases and J by 7 bases, with 17 bases left in between. Germline V gives CDR1 SGHRS, CDR2 YFSETQ. The chain's CDR3 is CASSVGRSANGELFF. The CDR3 DNA reads TGCGCCAGCAGCGTGGGGCGATCTGCGAACGGGGAGCTGTTTTTT.

The sample holds one count of this clonotype. The chain joins TRBV18 to TRBJ1-4, with D maybe TRBD1 (5 bases). Trimming took off 1 base at V and 0 bases at J, with 6 bases between the two ends. The germline CDR1 and CDR2 sequences are KGHSH and LQKENI. The CDR3 is made up of 15 amino acids. In DNA form, the CDR3 reads TGTGCCAGCTCACCACAGACAGCAACTAATGAAAAACTGTTTTTT. Translating gives CASSPQTATNEKLFF.

The sample holds a few counts of this clonotype. The V and J genes are TRBV20-1 and TRBJ2-7; 15 bases line up with TRBD2. CDR1 is DFQATT and CDR2 is SNEGSKA in the germline V gene (reference sequence). This CDR3 contains 16 residues. V gave up 3 bases and J gave up 4 bases; unmatched junction bases: 7. CDR3 in DNA: TGCAGTGCTAGCCGGACTAGCGGGAGGGCCGGTTACGAGCAGTACTTC. It codes for CSASRTSGRAGYEQYF.

This clonotype was observed a few times. The rearrangement joins TRBV20-1 to TRBJ1-2; no clear D. Per the germline V gene, CDR1 is DFQATT and CDR2 is SNEGSKA (reference sequence). Trimming pared 0 bases from V and 1 base from J, leaving 12 bases between. The CDR3 is 15 amino acids. This CDR3 reads CSARDFSRDNYGYTF. Written as DNA, the CDR3 is TGCAGTGCTAGAGATTTCTCGCGAGATAACTATGGCTACACCTTC.

The V gene is TRBV30, the J gene TRBJ1-6; maybe TRBD1 (5 bases). The CDR3 has 13 amino acids. Trimming shortened V by 5 bases and J by 7 bases, and 12 bases separated the two germline ends. Germline loops: CDR1 GTSNPN, CDR2 SVGIG (reference sequence). CDR3 in amino acids: CAWGREWNSPLHF. The CDR3 DNA follows: TGTGCCTGGGGCAGGGAGTGGAATTCACCCCTCCACTTT.

V and J are TRBV7-2 and TRBJ2-3, with 12 bases matching TRBD2. CDR1 SGHTA and CDR2 FQGNSA come from the germline V gene. With V trimmed by 5 bases and J by 2 bases, 11 bases remained unmatched. The CDR3 totals 18 residues. The CDR3, as DNA: TGTGCCAGCAGCAGGACCGGGACTAGCGGGTTAAACACAGATACGCAGTATTTT. Residues: CASSRTGTSGLNTDTQYF.